These 30 T cell receptor beta chains came from one sample sequenced in a study of vaccination and CD4 T cells after COVID-19. Treatment noted: roughly 10-day PBMC culture with coronavirus spike peptide pools or control peptides (ViraFEST assay). No cognate antigen is known for these TCRs. CD4+ T cells that had been cultured provided DNA sequenced with the Oncomine TCR Beta short-read assay. TCRdb fed the PCR reads into MiXCR, producing one record per CDR3 protein. The sample has about 16,000 distinct CDR3 sequences; 35% are singletons. The sequenced sample was cultured CD4+ T cells from blood. All receptors derive from a human donor with COVID-19.

V is TRBV20-1 and J is TRBJ2-2; D may be TRBD1 (8 bases). Trimming shortened V by 6 bases and J by 6 bases, and 14 bases separated the two germline ends. Germline V lookup: CDR1 DFQATT, CDR2 SNEGSKA (reference sequence). The CDR3 has 13 residues. The CDR3 protein is CSARTGRAGELFF. DNA for the CDR3: TGCAGTGCGAGGACAGGGAGGGCCGGGGAGCTGTTTTTT.

This rearrangement joins TRBV6-1 to TRBJ2-5, with D hard to call. This CDR3 has 14 residues. Trimming pared 8 bases from V and 0 bases from J, leaving 13 bases between. The V gene's germline CDR1 is MNHNS and CDR2 SASEGT. CDR3 loop: CASWRAPYQETQYF. The CDR3, as DNA: TGTGCCAGCTGGAGAGCACCGTACCAAGAGACCCAGTACTTC.

V and J are TRBV6-1 and TRBJ2-7; possibly TRBD2 for D (6 bases). In germline, CDR1 is MNHNS, CDR2 SASEGT. The CDR3 has 12 residues. V was trimmed by 10 bases and J by 5 bases, leaving 15 bases between them. The CDR3 sequence: CATVEGPHEQYF. DNA of the CDR3: TGTGCCACCGTGGAGGGGCCCCACGAGCAGTACTTC.

The V gene is TRBV11-2, the J gene TRBJ2-2; D unclear. Trimming left V 8 bases short and J 1 base short, with 11 bases between. The CDR3 has 14 amino acids. The germline V gene encodes CDR1 SGHAT and CDR2 FQNNGV. This chain's CDR3 is CASLRVRNTGELFF. For the CDR3, the DNA is TGTGCCAGCCTCAGAGTAAGGAACACCGGGGAGCTGTTTTTT.

V is TRBV2 and J is TRBJ2-7; D unclear. Germline V CDR1 and CDR2: SNHLY, FYNNEI. This CDR3 comprises 12 residues. Trimming took off 6 bases at V and 6 bases at J, with 12 bases between the two ends. In nucleotides, the CDR3 is TGTGCCAGCAGGGCCGGTGGTAGCGAGCAGTACTTC. Translated: CASRAGGSEQYF.

The genes are TRBV6-1 and TRBJ2-1; tentative D call: TRBD1 (6 bases). Trimming removed 6 bases at V and 4 bases at J, with 16 bases between. Germline CDR1 reads MNHNS; CDR2 reads SASEGT. The CDR3 consists of 15 residues. CDR3: CASSRPRGGYNEQFF. The CDR3, as DNA: TGTGCCAGCAGCCGCCCGAGAGGGGGTTACAATGAGCAGTTCTTC.

This clonotype has just a few counts. J is TRBJ2-2 and V is TRBV7-9; TRBD1 is a possible D gene (5 bases). The germline V gene has CDR1 SEHNR and CDR2 FQNEAQ (reference sequence). The V gene lost 6 bases and the J gene lost 7 bases, with 15 bases spanning the gap. CDR3 length equals 14 residues. This chain's CDR3 is CASRGSGAVGELFF. For the CDR3, the DNA is TGTGCCAGCAGAGGCTCTGGGGCAGTCGGGGAGCTGTTTTTT. The whole variable domain, remainder taken from reference TRBV7-9 and TRBJ2-2, is DTGVSQNPRHKITKRGQNVTFRCDPISEHNRLYWYRQTLGQGPEFLTYFQNEAQLEKSRLLSDRFSAERPKGSFSTLEIQRTEQGDSAMYLCASRGSGAVGELFFGEGSRLTVL.

This clonotype was found a few times. The chain has TRBV20-1 and TRBJ1-5; D perhaps matches TRBD1 (5 bases). Germline V gives CDR1 DFQATT, CDR2 SNEGSKA (reference sequence). Trimming shortened V by 0 bases and J by 1 base, and 10 bases separated the two germline ends. This CDR3 region has 15 residues. CDR3 amino acids: CSARDMGVSNQPQHF. Here the CDR3 DNA reads TGCAGTGCTAGAGATATGGGGGTAAGCAATCAGCCCCAGCATTTT.

In this sample, this clonotype turned up a few times. The chain has TRBV7-6 and TRBJ2-7; 9 bases match TRBD2. V lost 8 bases, J lost 7 bases, and 15 bases stayed unmatched. The V gene's germline CDR1 is SGHVS and CDR2 FNYEAQ. CDR3 size: 15 residues. CDR3 nucleotides: TGTGCCAGCGCCAAGAGAAGTGCGGGGGGGCAAGAGCAGTACTTC. Its protein is CASAKRSAGGQEQYF.

This clonotype was detected only a few times. The J gene is TRBJ2-2, the V gene TRBV20-1, with 13 bases lining up with TRBD2. Germline CDR1 and CDR2: DFQATT and SNEGSKA (reference sequence). This CDR3 is built from 15 residues. V gave up 6 bases and J gave up 7 bases; unmatched junction bases: 8. In nucleotides, the CDR3 is TGCAGTGCCCCTACTAGCGGGGGGGCCGGCGGGGAGCTGTTTTTT. Its protein product is CSAPTSGGAGGELFF.

For this clonotype: One junction end disagrees with the germline gene, perhaps due to a read error. Here the CDR3 DNA reads TGTGCCAGCAGTGAGGACGGGTTGAGGGGCGCTGAGGCTTTCTTT. Its protein product is CASSEDGLRGAEAFF. The chain recombines TRBV6-1 with TRBJ1-1; tentative D call: TRBD1 (5 bases). Per germline, CDR1 MNHNS and CDR2 SASEGT. CDR3 size: 15 residues.

This chain joins TRBV7-8 and TRBJ2-1; 9 bases align to TRBD1. V lost 5 bases and J lost 8; bases outside the gene matches: 4. CDR3 length equals 13 residues. Germline V gene sequence: CDR1 SGHVS, CDR2 FQNEAQ. The CDR3 nucleotides are TGTGCCAGCAGCCGGGACAGGGCAGATGAGCAGTTCTTC. Protein sequence: CASSRDRADEQFF.

The rearrangement links TRBV10-3 to TRBJ1-3, with D uncertain. CDR1 ENHRY and CDR2 SYGVKD come from the germline V gene. V lost 3 bases and J 0 bases, leaving 6 bases between the germline ends. This CDR3 is built from 14 residues. As DNA, the CDR3 is TGTGCCATCAGTGATGGAAGCTCTGGAAACACCATATATTTT. Translated: CAISDGSSGNTIYF.

This clonotype was counted a few times. The chain is built from TRBV6-1 and TRBJ2-7; 7 positions agree with TRBD2. The V segment lost 6 bases and the J segment 5 bases; nucleotides outside the gene matches: 13. Germline CDR1 is MNHNS and CDR2 is SASEGT. This CDR3 region has 15 residues. The CDR3 loop is CASRDARQGGDEQYF. For the CDR3, the DNA is TGTGCCAGCAGAGACGCAAGGCAGGGAGGGGACGAGCAGTACTTC.

About this clonotype itself: An end of the junction differs from the germline gene, which may be a read error. The V gene is TRBV28, the J gene TRBJ2-1; TRBD1 agrees at 7 bases. This CDR3 region has 10 residues. In germline, CDR1 is MDHEN, CDR2 SYDVKM. This CDR3 reads CASGTAPSSF. CDR3 nucleotides: TGTGCCAGCGGGACAGCCCCATCATCCTTC.

The CDR3 nucleotides read TGCAGTGCCACCCCCGGACTTACCTACGAGCAGTACTTC. It translates to CSATPGLTYEQYF. The rearrangement joins TRBV20-1 to TRBJ2-7; D is possibly TRBD2 (5 bases). Germline V gene sequence: CDR1 DFQATT, CDR2 SNEGSKA (reference sequence). Trimming left V 6 bases short and J 2 bases short, with 14 bases between. The CDR3 covers 13 residues.

V and J are TRBV6-4 and TRBJ2-3; TRBD2 matches 10 bases. CDR1 is MRHNA and CDR2 is SNTAGT in the germline V gene. The trim removed 6 bases at V and 4 bases at J, leaving 7 bases unmatched. The CDR3 runs 15 residues. CDR3 nucleotides: TGTGCCAGCAGCCCGAGCGGGGGGGTCCCAGATACGCAGTATTTT. Translating it yields CASSPSGGVPDTQYF.

The chain has TRBV20-1 and TRBJ1-4; the D is unclear. Trimming took 3 bases from V and 3 from J, leaving 8 bases between them. This CDR3 has 13 residues. In germline, CDR1 is DFQATT, CDR2 SNEGSKA (reference sequence). CDR3 coding DNA: TGCAGTGCTAGTGTCAGATCTAATGAAAAACTGTTTTTT. This gives the protein CSASVRSNEKLFF.

J is TRBJ1-5 and V is TRBV28; D might be TRBD1 (5 bases). CDR1 is MDHEN and CDR2 is SYDVKM in the germline V gene. V lost 6 bases and J lost 3, with 9 bases in between. There are 13 residues in the CDR3. The CDR3 DNA is TGTGCCAGCAGGAGGACACTCAATCAGCCCCAGCATTTT. Translated: CASRRTLNQPQHF.

CDR3 amino acids: CASSRAPGQLNEKLFF. CDR3 nucleotides: TGTGCCAGCAGTCGAGCCCCGGGACAGCTTAATGAAAAACTGTTTTTT. The chain couples TRBV27 to TRBJ1-4; 7 bases agree with TRBD1. The junction had 10 bases not matched to a gene; V was cut back by 5 bases and J by 4 bases. This CDR3 contains 16 residues. Germline CDR1 and CDR2: MNHEY and SMNVEV (reference sequence).

The J gene is TRBJ2-1, the V gene TRBV6-1; tentative D call: TRBD2 (6 bases). The CDR3 length is 14 residues. V was clipped by 8 bases and J by 0 bases, with 11 bases between them. The germline CDR1 and CDR2 sequences are MNHNS and SASEGT. CDR3 bases: TGTGCCAGCTCCCGGGGGACCTCCTACAATGAGCAGTTCTTC. Protein sequence: CASSRGTSYNEQFF.

This chain uses TRBV20-1 with TRBJ2-7; D may be TRBD1 (6 bases). From germline, CDR1 is DFQATT and CDR2 SNEGSKA (reference sequence). This CDR3 has 14 amino acids. The germline V and J ends were trimmed by 0 bases and 5 bases, with 14 bases remaining between them. CDR3 in amino acids: CSARDSAGVHEQYF. The CDR3 nucleotides read TGCAGTGCTAGAGACTCGGCAGGGGTCCACGAGCAGTACTTC.

The chain has TRBV6-2 or TRBV6-3 and TRBJ1-1; TRBD1 might be the D (5 bases). Germline assignment: CDR1 MNHEY and CDR2 SVGEGT. V was shortened by 2 bases and J by 0 bases, with 10 bases between the two germline ends. The CDR3 extends over 15 amino acids. CDR3 sequence: CASSYGRGMNTEAFF. DNA of the CDR3: TGTGCCAGCAGTTACGGCCGGGGCATGAACACTGAAGCTTTCTTT.

This sequence joins TRBV10-1 and TRBJ1-2; 8 bases align to TRBD1. Germline V gene sequence: CDR1 WNHNN, CDR2 SYGVQD (reference sequence). The CDR3 extends over 13 amino acids. After removal of 4 bases from V and 6 bases from J, the junction contained 4 bases not matched to a gene. CDR3 in DNA: TGCGCCAGCAGTGTTGCCAGGGGGCATGGCTACACCTTC. This sequence encodes CASSVARGHGYTF.

By sample share, this clonotype is medium-sized. CDR3 DNA sequence: TGTGCCAGCAGTGAAGCTTTCAGGCATGGCACCTTC. Translation: CASSEAFRHGTF. The V and J genes are TRBV2 and TRBJ1-2; the D is unclear. CDR3 length: 12 residues. Germline lookup yields CDR1 SNHLY and CDR2 FYNNEI. Trimming took 0 bases from V and 13 from J, leaving 12 bases between them.

This clonotype was detected a few times. The chain carries TRBV20-1 and TRBJ1-2, with no clear D. The V end lost 5 bases, the J end lost 4 bases, and 11 bases lay between the germline ends. In germline, CDR1 is DFQATT, CDR2 SNEGSKA (reference sequence). The CDR3 runs 12 residues. The CDR3 is CSAPEWAYGYTF. DNA for the CDR3: TGCAGTGCTCCCGAATGGGCCTATGGCTACACCTTC.

This clonotype was seen a handful of times. The CDR3 region is CASSNTRTGNTEAFF. Here the CDR3 DNA reads TGTGCCAGCAGCAACACCCGGACGGGGAACACTGAAGCTTTCTTT. The rearrangement joins TRBV7-2 to TRBJ1-1; no definite D call. The V end lost 5 bases, the J end lost 1 base, and 14 bases lay between the germline ends. Germline assignment: CDR1 SGHTA and CDR2 FQGNSA. This CDR3 is 15 amino acids long. The variable domain in full, completed from reference TRBV7-2 and TRBJ1-1, reads GAGVSQSPSNKVTEKGKDVELRCDPISGHTALYWYRQSLGQGLEFLIYFQGNSAPDKSGLPSDRFSAERTGGSVSTLTIQRTQQEDSAVYLCASSNTRTGNTEAFFGQGTRLTVV.

This clonotype was counted only a few times. The chain recombines TRBV20-1 with TRBJ2-1, with TRBD2 matching over 14 bases. V lost 4 bases to trimming and J lost 9 bases; unmatched junction nucleotides: 8. Per germline, CDR1 DFQATT and CDR2 SNEGSKA (reference sequence). The CDR3 has 15 amino acids. The CDR3 loop reads CSAKQTSGGAGEQFF. The CDR3 nucleotides read TGCAGTGCTAAGCAGACTAGCGGGGGGGCAGGTGAGCAGTTCTTC.

There are a few counts of this clonotype. The gene calls are TRBV6-4 and TRBJ1-2; D uncertain. V lost 0 bases, J lost 4 bases, and 6 bases lay in between. This CDR3 is 13 amino acids long. The germline V gene has CDR1 MRHNA and CDR2 SNTAGT. CDR3 in DNA: TGTGCCAGCAGTGACTCGGGAAGCTATGGCTACACCTTC. This encodes CASSDSGSYGYTF.

The chain is built from TRBV6-1 and TRBJ2-2; D is perhaps TRBD1 or TRBD2 (5 bases each). The germline gives CDR1 MNHNS, CDR2 SASEGT. The CDR3 has 13 amino acids. V was pared by 8 bases and J by 3 bases, with 10 bases between. CDR3 protein: CASAGTDTGELFF. DNA for the CDR3: TGTGCCAGCGCCGGGACGGACACCGGGGAGCTGTTTTTT.